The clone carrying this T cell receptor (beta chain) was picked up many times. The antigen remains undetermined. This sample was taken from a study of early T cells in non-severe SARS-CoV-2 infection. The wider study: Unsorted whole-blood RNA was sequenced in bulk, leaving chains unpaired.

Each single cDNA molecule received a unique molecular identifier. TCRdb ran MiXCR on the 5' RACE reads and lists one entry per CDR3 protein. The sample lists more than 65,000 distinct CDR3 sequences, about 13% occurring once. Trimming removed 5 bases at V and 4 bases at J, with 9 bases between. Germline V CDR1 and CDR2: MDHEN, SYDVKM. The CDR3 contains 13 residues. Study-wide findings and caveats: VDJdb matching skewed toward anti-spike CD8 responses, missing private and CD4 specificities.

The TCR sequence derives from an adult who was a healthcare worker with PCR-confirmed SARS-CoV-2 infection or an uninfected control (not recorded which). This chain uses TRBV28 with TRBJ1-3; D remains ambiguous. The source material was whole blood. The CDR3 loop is CASSPISGNTIYF. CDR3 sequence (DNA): TGTGCCAGCAGTCCGATATCCGGAAACACCATATATTTT.